This is a list of T cell receptor beta chains from one sample in a study of monozygotic twins with cystic fibrosis. The method was immunoSEQ multiplex PCR; TCRdb's version includes in-frame clones alone and lacks a portion of them. Here the sample spans about 14,000 clones, approximately 81% being singletons. Source material: blood. The receptors were sampled from a boy aged 5-17 years with cystic fibrosis. The CDR3 runs from the conserved cysteine through the conserved F or W. A D gene is named only where the DNA matches it firmly. For some rows the clone size is stated as once, few or many, or as a class when expanded; others skip it.

V,size,J,D,DNA,CDR3
TRBV9,NA,TRBJ2-1,NA,TGTGCCAGCATCGAACGGGCTTCAACAGCCAATTCCTACAATGAGCAGTTCTTC,CASIERASTANSYNEQFF
TRBV30,NA,TRBJ2-1,TRBD2,TGTGCCTCGACTAGCGGGAGGGTTGAGCAGTTCTTC,CASTSGRVEQFF
TRBV7-8,NA,TRBJ2-3,TRBD2,TGTGCCAGCAGCTTACGGGTTCGGACTAGCGGGAGGGCAGGACTTTCAACAGATACGCAGTATTTT,CASSLRVRTSGRAGLSTDTQYF
TRBV7-2,NA,TRBJ1-1,TRBD1,TGTGCCAGCAGCTTAGGGGACAGGGGGTACACTGAAGCTTTCTTT,CASSLGDRGYTEAFF
TRBV19,NA,TRBJ2-3,TRBD1,TGTGCCAGTTCGGGACAGGGGACCGCAGATACGCAGTATTTT,CASSGQGTADTQYF
TRBV29-1,NA,TRBJ1-2,TRBD1,TGCAGCGTTCGGACAGAAGGGGGCACGGGCTACACCTTC,CSVRTEGGTGYTF
TRBV29-1,NA,TRBJ2-1,NA,TGCAGCGTTGAACTTAACCACAGGGCCCCCAATGAGCAGTTCTTC,CSVELNHRAPNEQFF
TRBV9,few,TRBJ1-4,NA,TGTGCCAGCAGCGTAGAGAAGGGGCCCGGGGAAAAACTGTTTTTT,CASSVEKGPGEKLFF
TRBV2,NA,TRBJ2-3,NA,TGTGCCAGCAGTGACCGGACTGGGTTCGATACGCAGTATTTT,CASSDRTGFDTQYF
TRBV5-1,NA,TRBJ2-7,TRBD1,TGCGCCAGCAGCGAGACGGGACAGGGCGCCTACGAGCAGTACTTC,CASSETGQGAYEQYF
TRBV6-1,NA,TRBJ1-1,NA,TGTGCCAACACCGAATGGGAACAGGGTCATCCTGAAGCTTTCTTT,CANTEWEQGHPEAFF
TRBV6-5,once,TRBJ2-5,NA,TGTGCCAGCTCCAGGACAGTTCTTCAAGAGACCCAGTACTTC,CASSRTVLQETQYF
TRBV29-1,few,TRBJ1-1,NA,TGCAGCGTTGAAGGCAGGTTGAACACTGAAGCTTTCTTT,CSVEGRLNTEAFF
TRBV5-6,NA,TRBJ2-5,TRBD2,TGTGCCAGCAGCTTGGCCGGTGGCGGGGGAGAGACCCAGTACTTC,CASSLAGGGGETQYF
TRBV5-6,NA,TRBJ1-1,NA,TGTGCCAGCAGTATAACAGCGATTTATAGGAACACTGAAGCTTTCTTT,CASSITAIYRNTEAFF
TRBV11-2,NA,TRBJ2-7,NA,TGTGCCAGCAGCTTCCGCAAACCAACCCACGAGCAGTACTTC,CASSFRKPTHEQYF
TRBV7-8,NA,TRBJ2-1,NA,TGTGCCAGCAGCTTTGCGGGGGCGGGTGCGGGGAATGAGCAGTTCTTC,CASSFAGAGAGNEQFF
TRBV25-1,NA,TRBJ2-7,TRBD1,TGTGCCAGCAGTCAAAGGGACAGGGTGTTCGAGCAGTACTTC,CASSQRDRVFEQYF
TRBV7-9,NA,TRBJ2-3,NA,TGTGCCAGCAGCCCGCCCGGCCCGAAACATACGCAGTATTTT,CASSPPGPKHTQYF
TRBV9,NA,TRBJ1-4,TRBD1,TGTGCCAGCAGCCCTACCGGGACAGATCGTAATGAAAAACTGTTTTTT,CASSPTGTDRNEKLFF
TRBV5-6,NA,TRBJ1-1,NA,TGTGCCAGCAGCTTTCAGACCGCGGGGACTGAAGCTTTCTTT,CASSFQTAGTEAFF
TRBV10-3,NA,TRBJ2-1,TRBD2,TGTGCCATCAGTGTTCACAGCGGGGGGGCTTTTAGCTCCTACAATGAGCAGTTCTTC,CAISVHSGGAFSSYNEQFF
TRBV7-3,NA,TRBJ1-2,NA,TGTGCCAGCAGTTCGTGGGGTAAGGTCTATGGCTACACCTTC,CASSSWGKVYGYTF
TRBV7-2,NA,TRBJ2-7,NA,TGTGCCAGCAGCCGGACGATCAACTACGAGCAGTACTTC,CASSRTINYEQYF
TRBV7-6,NA,TRBJ2-3,NA,TGTGCCAGCAGCCCTTGGGAGACTAGCACAGATACGCAGTATTTT,CASSPWETSTDTQYF
TRBV4-2,NA,TRBJ1-6,TRBD1,TGTGCCAGCAGCCAAGATGGGCAGGGGGATTGGTCACCCCTCCACTTT,CASSQDGQGDWSPLHF
TRBV27,NA,TRBJ2-5,TRBD2,TGTGCCAGCAGTAGCGGGGGGCTTCAAGAGACCCAGTACTTC,CASSSGGLQETQYF
TRBV10-3,NA,TRBJ2-3,TRBD1,TGTGCCATCAGTCGGGACAGGGGGGCGACGGATACGCAGTATTTT,CAISRDRGATDTQYF
TRBV10-3,NA,TRBJ2-5,TRBD2,TGTGCCATCGCTGCTAGCGGGAGGGGGGAGACCCAGTACTTC,CAIAASGRGETQYF
TRBV27,few,TRBJ1-6,NA,TGTGCCAGCAGCTTGAATTCACCCCTCCACTTT,CASSLNSPLHF
TRBV30,NA,TRBJ2-6,NA,TGTGCCTGGAGCGGGGGGCGTTCTGGGGCCAACGTCCTGACTTTC,CAWSGGRSGANVLTF
TRBV27,NA,TRBJ2-3,TRBD2,TGTGCCAGCAGTTTATCTGGGACTAGCGGGAGAACAGATACGCAGTATTTT,CASSLSGTSGRTDTQYF
TRBV30,NA,TRBJ2-3,TRBD1,TGTGCCTGGAGTCCGGGACAGGGAAACACAGATACGCAGTATTTT,CAWSPGQGNTDTQYF
TRBV5-6,once,TRBJ2-5,NA,TGTGCCAGCAGCTTCATGGGACGGACCCAAGAGACCCAGTACTTC,CASSFMGRTQETQYF
TRBV9,NA,TRBJ2-7,NA,TGTGCCAGCAGCGTTAGCCCGGGACTGCCACCTCTCGAGCAGTACTTC,CASSVSPGLPPLEQYF
TRBV5-1,once,TRBJ1-1,NA,TGCGCCAGCAGCTTTGAGGGGGGCACTGAAGCTTTCTTT,CASSFEGGTEAFF
TRBV11-3,NA,TRBJ2-1,TRBD1,TGTGCCAGCAGCTTGACAGGGGCCACCGGCAATGAGCAGTTCTTC,CASSLTGATGNEQFF
TRBV27,NA,TRBJ1-1,TRBD1,TGTGCCAGCAGTTTTGGAGGGGACAGCTACATGAACACTGAAGCTTTCTTT,CASSFGGDSYMNTEAFF
TRBV27,NA,TRBJ1-2,NA,TGTGCCAGCAGTTCCGACAGCCTCTATGGCTACACCTTC,CASSSDSLYGYTF
TRBV2,NA,TRBJ2-1,TRBD2,TGTGCCAGCAGAGCCGGGACTAGCCTATACAATGAGCAGTTCTTC,CASRAGTSLYNEQFF
TRBV18,NA,TRBJ1-1,NA,TGTGCCAGCTCACCACCTCTCGCAGTGGAGCTTTACACTGAAGCTTTCTTT,CASSPPLAVELYTEAFF
TRBV27,NA,TRBJ2-3,TRBD2,TGTGCCAGCAGTACCCTTAGCGGGATTAGCACAGATACGCAGTATTTT,CASSTLSGISTDTQYF
TRBV28,NA,TRBJ1-2,NA,TGTGCCAGCAGTAAAGACATCTATGGCTACACCTTC,CASSKDIYGYTF
TRBV19,NA,TRBJ1-1,NA,TGTGCCAGTAGTATCAGGGGCGATGGCTCTGAAGCTTTCTTT,CASSIRGDGSEAFF
TRBV4-1,few,TRBJ2-1,NA,TGCGCCAGCAGCCAGCTAGGGACACCCAGCGGGAATGAGCAGTTCTTC,CASSQLGTPSGNEQFF
TRBV18,NA,TRBJ2-7,NA,TGTGCCAGCTCACCACCGCAGGGAAGGAACTACGAGCAGTACTTC,CASSPPQGRNYEQYF
TRBV11-2,NA,TRBJ2-1,TRBD1,TGTGCCAGCAGCCCCGGACAGGCCTACAATGAGCAGTTCTTC,CASSPGQAYNEQFF
TRBV6-5,NA,TRBJ1-3,NA,TGTGCCAGCAGTTACTCGATAAGTGGAAACACCATATATTTT,CASSYSISGNTIYF
TRBV18,once,TRBJ1-5,NA,TGTGCCAGCTCACCAGAGGAACAGATCAATCAGCCCCAGCATTTT,CASSPEEQINQPQHF
TRBV28,NA,TRBJ2-1,NA,TGTGCCAGCAGTTTGGTATTTAGTGTCCAGTTCTTC,CASSLVFSVQFF
TRBV7-8,NA,TRBJ1-3,NA,TGTGCCAGCAGCCCTGGGGTGACGCTTGGAAACACCATATATTTT,CASSPGVTLGNTIYF
TRBV11-2,NA,TRBJ1-3,NA,TGTGCCAGCAGCTTAAACTGGATCGCTGGAAACACCATATATTTT,CASSLNWIAGNTIYF
TRBV14,few,TRBJ1-2,NA,TGTGCCAGCAGCCAAGCAGGGTATGGCTACACCTTC,CASSQAGYGYTF
TRBV19,NA,TRBJ2-7,TRBD1,TGTGCCAGTAGTGCTTTGGGGACAGGGACCTCATACCGGCTTTACGAGCAGTACTTC,CASSALGTGTSYRLYEQYF